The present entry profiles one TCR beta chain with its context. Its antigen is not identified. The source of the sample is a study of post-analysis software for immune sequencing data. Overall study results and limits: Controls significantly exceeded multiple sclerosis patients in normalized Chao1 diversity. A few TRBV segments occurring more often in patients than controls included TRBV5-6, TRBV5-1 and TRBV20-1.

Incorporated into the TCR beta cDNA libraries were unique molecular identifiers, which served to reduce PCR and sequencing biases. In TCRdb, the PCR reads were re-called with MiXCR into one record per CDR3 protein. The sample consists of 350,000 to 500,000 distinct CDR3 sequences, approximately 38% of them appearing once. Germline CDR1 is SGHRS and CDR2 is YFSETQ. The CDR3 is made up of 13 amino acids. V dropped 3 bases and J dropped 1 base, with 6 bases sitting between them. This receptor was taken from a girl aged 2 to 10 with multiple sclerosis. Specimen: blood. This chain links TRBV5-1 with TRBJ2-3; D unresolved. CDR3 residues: CASSYWGTDTQYF. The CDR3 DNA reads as TGCGCCAGCAGCTACTGGGGCACAGATACGCAGTATTTT.